This TCR beta chain was identified in a study of T-cell reconstitution after alpha-beta-depleted transplantation in children. Findings and caveats of the study: Surviving recipient T cells and thymic progenitors accounted for the high day-60 TCRbeta diversity observed in some patients. Counts and diversity of T cells one year after transplant came mostly from newly produced T cells. Reported findings indicate that, about two months after transplant, alpha-beta T cells came from several hundred expanded clones, which were derived from non-depleted graft cells.

This clonotype came up many times. What it binds is not known. Unique molecular identifiers were incorporated into the prepared TCRbeta library. TCRdb reprocessed the PCR reads with MiXCR, giving one entry per CDR3 protein. There are hundreds of thousands of distinct CDR3 sequences in the sample; 13% occur only once, and roughly 0.77% lies in the top ten. The material sequenced was PBMCs, taken before TCRalphabeta/CD19-depleted stem cell transplant. The source is a girl aged 2 to 9 with congenital amegakaryocytic thrombocytopenia, due to receive a stem cell transplant.

The CDR3 protein is CAISESAGSGFGYTF. CDR3 DNA: TGTGCCATCAGTGAATCGGCAGGGTCCGGTTTTGGCTACACCTTC. V is TRBV10-3 and J is TRBJ1-2; tentative D call: TRBD1 (5 bases). Germline values: CDR1 ENHRY, CDR2 SYGVKD. The CDR3 extends over 15 amino acids. Trimming shortened V by 3 bases and J by 7 bases, and 18 bases separated the two germline ends.